This TCR beta chain was identified in a study of blood T cell repertoires in COVID-19. Study at large: Sites across the United States, Italy and Spain contributed samples from acute and convalescent COVID-19.

In the study's own analysis: Amplification of reference gene primers was used by the study to estimate nucleated cell counts. The method was immunoSEQ multiplex PCR; TCRdb's version includes in-frame clones alone and lacks a portion of them. V and J calls and clone size come straight from that table; D and trimming were deduced from the DNA. The sample has just under 300,000 clones, around nine tenths seen once; the top ten hold over 1%. This CDR3 region has 13 residues. CDR1 MNHEY and CDR2 SVGAGI come from the germline V gene. Trimming pared 1 base from V and 3 bases from J, leaving 7 bases between.

This chain uses TRBV6-5 with TRBJ2-7; no clear D. Sequencing was done on a sample of peripheral blood. This TCR derives from a man aged 65-85 years with acute or convalescent COVID-19. CDR3 coding DNA: TGTGCCAGCAGTTACTTTCGCAGCTACGAGCAGTACTTC. It codes for CASSYFRSYEQYF.